This T cell receptor (beta chain) was found in a study of shared T cell receptors in the human thymus. The protocol was immunoSEQ multiplex PCR, while the TCRdb copy is restricted to in-frame clones and leaves out a portion. The table shows roughly 550,000 clones, with 75% to 85% occurring only once. The same sample was also used in a study of human thymus T cells. From that report: Corrective heart surgery yielded the resections from which the thymus tissue came. There were highly overlapping thymic repertoires among unrelated individuals, as related research reported.

The sequence derives from a boy under two years old with a congenital heart defect. Sequenced sample: thymocytes.

CDR3: CASRQDNEQFF. DNA of the CDR3: TGTGCCAGCAGGCAGGACAATGAGCAGTTCTTC. The J gene is TRBJ2-1, the V gene TRBV13; D is uncertain. This CDR3 region has 11 residues. V was clipped by 6 bases and J by 5 bases, with 5 bases between them. CDR1 PRHDT and CDR2 FYEKMQ come from the germline V gene (reference sequence).